The entry below describes one T cell receptor (beta chain). The source of the sample is a study of blood T cell repertoires in COVID-19. CDR3 length: 14 amino acids. Trimming pared 2 bases from V and 5 bases from J, leaving 12 bases between. Looked up from germline, CDR1 is MDHEN and CDR2 is SYDVKM. Profiling relied on immunoSEQ multiplex PCR, and the TCRdb table lists in-frame clones only, not all of them. The top ten clones hold about 1.2% of a sample with about 51,000 clones, 86% of them seen once. This chain joins TRBV28 and TRBJ1-2; tentative D call: TRBD1 (5 bases). This receptor was identified in a man in his 60s with acute or convalescent COVID-19. The sequenced sample was peripheral blood. CDR3 sequence (DNA): TGTGCCAGCAGTTTACCGGACACCCTGTATGGCTACACCTTC. Amino acids: CASSLPDTLYGYTF.